The 28 T cell receptor beta chains given below trace back to one sample, sequenced in a study of T cell repertoires in cytomegalovirus infection. In TCRdb, the reads were re-called with MiXCR into one record per CDR3 protein. The table lists under 850,000 distinct CDR3 sequences, about 30% of them singletons, with around a sixth in the top ten. No cognate antigen is known for these TCRs. Source: cultured PBMCs, taken from culture after CMV antigen stimulation. The source is a human donor in good health (CMV status not recorded). Some clones in this sample may be carry-over from other donors' samples.

A few counts support this clonotype. J is TRBJ2-6 and V is TRBV6-2 or TRBV6-3; TRBD1 is a possible D gene (5 bases). Trimming pared 6 bases from V and 0 bases from J, leaving 12 bases between. Germline V CDR1 and CDR2: MNHEY, SVGEGT. CDR3 length: 16 residues. This CDR3 is CASSQGQTSGANVLTF. The CDR3 DNA reads TGTGCCAGCAGCCAAGGACAAACCTCTGGGGCCAACGTCCTGACTTTC.

This chain connects TRBV4-2 to TRBJ2-3; a possible D gene is TRBD2 (6 bases). The CDR3 length is 15 residues. V lost 0 bases to trimming and J lost 0 bases, with 7 bases between them. From germline, CDR1 is LGHNA and CDR2 YNFKEQ. The DNA for the CDR3 is TGTGCCAGCAGCCAAGAAGGGACTAGCACAGATACGCAGTATTTT. Translating gives CASSQEGTSTDTQYF.

The chain carries TRBV11-3 and TRBJ2-1, with D hard to call. The CDR3 is made up of 13 amino acids. Trimming took 4 bases from V and 4 from J, leaving 8 bases between them. From germline, CDR1 is SGHNT and CDR2 YENEEA. In DNA, the CDR3 is TGTGCCAGCAGCTCCCTGCCTTACAATGAGCAGTTCTTC. Its translation is CASSSLPYNEQFF.

The chain employs TRBV20-1 and TRBJ1-5, with D possibly being TRBD1 (5 bases). CDR3 length: 12 amino acids. CDR1 and CDR2 (germline): DFQATT, SNEGSKA (reference sequence). V dropped 5 bases and J dropped 5 bases, with 10 bases sitting between them. The CDR3 spells CSARGGDQPQHF. CDR3 sequence (DNA): TGCAGTGCTCGCGGGGGGGATCAGCCCCAGCATTTT.

This clonotype was counted many times. The V and J genes are TRBV7-2 and TRBJ2-3, with 8 bases identical to TRBD1. CDR1 SGHTA and CDR2 FQGNSA come from the germline V gene. Trimming removed 5 bases from V and 5 bases from J; junction bases left unmatched: 12. The CDR3 spans 16 residues. CDR3 residues: CASSLPRTGMIDTQYF. The CDR3 DNA reads TGTGCCAGCAGCCTTCCTCGGACAGGGATGATAGATACGCAGTATTTT.

The CDR3 region has the DNA TGTGCCAGCAGCCTAGGGACAGGGGACCACAATGAGCAGTTCTTC. This codes for CASSLGTGDHNEQFF. The chain couples TRBV7-2 to TRBJ2-1; 10 bases are shared with TRBD1. Germline-derived CDR1 and CDR2 are SGHTA and FQGNSA. Trimming removed 5 bases from V and 5 bases from J; junction bases left unmatched: 6. The length of the CDR3 is 15 residues.

The genes are TRBV15 and TRBJ1-2, with TRBD1 as a possible D gene (5 bases). CDR3 size: 15 residues. Trimming pared 4 bases from V and 6 bases from J, leaving 18 bases between. Germline V gene lookup returns CDR1 LNHNV and CDR2 YYDKDF (reference sequence). The CDR3 DNA is TGTGCCACCAGCAAATGGGCCGGGGGTAAAGATGGCTACACCTTC. Its protein is CATSKWAGGKDGYTF.

This clonotype was observed a few times. CDR3 loop: CASSMRVPNTEAFF. CDR3 coding DNA: TGTGCCAGCAGCATGAGGGTTCCGAACACTGAAGCTTTCTTT. This chain uses TRBV6-1 with TRBJ1-1; D gene uncertain. The CDR3 is 14 amino acids. The germline V gene encodes CDR1 MNHNS and CDR2 SASEGT. The V and J ends lost 6 bases and 1 base respectively, with 12 bases between them.

This clonotype was picked up a small number of times. The J gene is TRBJ2-3, the V gene TRBV27, with 9 bases matching TRBD1. Trimming removed 10 bases from V and 3 bases from J; junction bases left unmatched: 5. This CDR3 has 13 residues. Germline V gives CDR1 MNHEY, CDR2 SMNVEV (reference sequence). As DNA, the CDR3 is TGTGCCACCATGACAGGGGGGACAGATACGCAGTATTTT. Its translation is CATMTGGTDTQYF.

In this sample, this clonotype turned up a few times. The rearrangement joins TRBV5-1 to TRBJ2-3; 8 nucleotides align to TRBD2. Germline loops: CDR1 SGHRS, CDR2 YFSETQ. The length of the CDR3 is 16 residues. V trimming: 0 bases; J trimming: 4 bases; junction bases outside the gene matches: 7. The CDR3 DNA reads as TGCGCCAGCAGCTTGGGGTCAAGCGGGGGCGCAGATACGCAGTATTTT. Translation gives CASSLGSSGGADTQYF.

This chain uses TRBV11-2 with TRBJ2-5; D gene ambiguous. V lost 0 bases and J lost 4, with 12 bases in between. The CDR3 spans 15 residues. In germline, CDR1 is SGHAT, CDR2 FQNNGV. The CDR3 reads CASSLDPLGAETQYF. The CDR3 DNA reads as TGTGCCAGCAGCTTAGATCCCCTAGGAGCAGAGACCCAGTACTTC.

V gene TRBV7-4 combines with J gene TRBJ2-7, with TRBD1 as a possible D gene (6 bases). CDR1 and CDR2 (germline): SGHVT, SQSDAQ. Trimming cost V 3 bases and J 3 bases, with 12 bases left between them. The CDR3 runs 14 residues. The CDR3: CASSLDSVHYEQYF. The CDR3 coding sequence is TGTGCCAGCAGCTTGGACAGCGTACACTACGAGCAGTACTTC.

The J gene is TRBJ2-7, the V gene TRBV5-6, with D possibly matching TRBD1 (6 bases). Trimming took off 3 bases at V and 2 bases at J, with 12 bases between the two ends. CDR3 length equals 14 residues. CDR1 is SGHDT and CDR2 is YYEEEE in the germline V gene. The CDR3 bases are TGTGCCAGCAGCTCCGGACAGCTCACCTACGAGCAGTACTTC. Translated: CASSSGQLTYEQYF.

The chain carries TRBV11-1 and TRBJ2-7; 11 bases agree with TRBD1. V shed 5 bases and J 5 bases; nucleotides not matched to a gene: 14. The length of the CDR3 is 17 residues. Per the germline V gene, CDR1 is SGHAT and CDR2 is FQDESV (reference sequence). The CDR3 sequence is CASSPPPGDRGYNEQYF. The CDR3 bases are TGTGCCAGCAGCCCCCCCCCAGGGGACAGGGGGTATAACGAGCAGTACTTC.

V is TRBV6-2 or TRBV6-3 and J is TRBJ2-7; D is perhaps TRBD2 (5 bases). Germline V lookup: CDR1 MNHEY, CDR2 SVGEGT. The CDR3 contains 13 residues. Between the trimmed V and J ends, which lost 2 bases and 2 bases, there was a span of 7 bases. The CDR3 spells CASSYSGTYEQYF. In DNA, the CDR3 is TGTGCCAGCAGTTACAGCGGAACCTACGAGCAGTACTTC.

V is TRBV19 and J is TRBJ2-5, with 12 nucleotides matching TRBD2. Germline loops: CDR1 LNHDA, CDR2 SQIVND (reference sequence). The CDR3 consists of 15 residues. V lost 4 bases and J lost 5; bases outside the gene matches: 5. The CDR3 DNA sequence: TGTGCCAGTAGTACCGGACTAGCGGGGTTGGAGACCCAGTACTTC. Encoded protein: CASSTGLAGLETQYF.

This clonotype occurred a few times. V gene TRBV20-1 combines with J gene TRBJ1-6, with D possibly being TRBD1 (6 bases). From germline, CDR1 is DFQATT and CDR2 SNEGSKA (reference sequence). The CDR3 runs to 14 residues. V lost 6 bases and J 5 bases, leaving 14 bases between the germline ends. CDR3: CSALRGNNNSPLHF. For the CDR3, the DNA is TGCAGTGCCCTCAGGGGAAACAATAATTCACCCCTCCACTTT.

The chain recombines TRBV5-4 with TRBJ2-5; TRBD2 aligns across 12 bases. The CDR3 extends over 16 amino acids. Germline trimming cut 4 bases from V and 4 bases from J; bases unmatched to any gene: 8. Germline CDR1 reads SGHNT; CDR2 reads YYREEE (reference sequence). The CDR3 sequence: CASSAASGGAGETQYF. CDR3 nucleotides: TGTGCCAGCAGCGCAGCTAGCGGGGGGGCCGGAGAGACCCAGTACTTC. Together with reference TRBV5-4 and TRBJ2-5, the CDR3 gives the full variable domain: ETGVTQSPTHLIKTRGQQVTLRCSSQSGHNTVSWYQQALGQGPQFIFQYYREEENGRGNFPPRFSGLQFPNYSSELNVNALELDDSALYLCASSAASGGAGETQYFGPGTRLLVL.

The rearrangement uses TRBV7-8 and TRBJ2-3, with D perhaps matching TRBD1 (6 bases). V lost 1 base, J lost 0 bases, and 11 bases lay in between. The CDR3 length is 16 residues. The germline V gene has CDR1 SGHVS and CDR2 FQNEAQ. The CDR3 DNA is TGTGCCAGCAGCTTAGTGAACAGGGCTAGCACAGATACGCAGTATTTT. It encodes CASSLVNRASTDTQYF.

This clonotype has just a few counts. This rearrangement joins TRBV7-8 to TRBJ2-5, with D perhaps matching TRBD2 (6 bases). V was pared by 4 bases and J by 7 bases, with 19 bases between. Germline V gene lookup returns CDR1 SGHVS and CDR2 FQNEAQ. This CDR3 is 15 amino acids long. For the CDR3, the DNA is TGTGCCAGCAGCTCCCTCGGTAGTAGCGGTTCGACCCAGTACTTC. Translated, it gives CASSSLGSSGSTQYF. The whole variable domain, remainder taken from reference TRBV7-8 and TRBJ2-5, is GAGVSQSPRYKVAKRGQDVALRCDPISGHVSLFWYQQALGQGPEFLTYFQNEAQLDKSGLPSDRFFAERPEGSVSTLKIQRTQQEDSAVYLCASSSLGSSGSTQYFGPGTRLLVL.

In its sample, this clonotype was seen a few times. The chain couples TRBV11-2 to TRBJ2-7; D is uncertain. The germline gives CDR1 SGHAT, CDR2 FQNNGV. Trimming removed 1 base from V and 3 bases from J, with 10 bases in between. This CDR3 comprises 14 residues. CDR3 nucleotides: TGTGCCAGCAGCTTAGCAGTCAGAAACTACGAGCAGTACTTC. As protein: CASSLAVRNYEQYF.

The chain uses TRBV12-3 or TRBV12-4 and TRBJ2-2; tentatively, D is TRBD2 (6 bases). The V and J ends lost 7 bases and 6 bases respectively, with 18 bases between them. The CDR3 loop spans 15 amino acids. The DNA for the CDR3 is TGTGCCAGCAAACCGGTGGGAGGTGGGGCCGGGGAGCTGTTTTTT. It specifies CASKPVGGGAGELFF.

This clonotype was found many times. The J gene is TRBJ2-1, the V gene TRBV6-1; 10 bases fit TRBD2. The CDR3 is 14 amino acids. The ends lost 6 bases at V and 4 bases at J; junction bases unmatched: 3. Looked up from germline, CDR1 is MNHNS and CDR2 is SASEGT. CDR3 region: CASRISGGYNEQFF. CDR3 DNA sequence: TGTGCCAGCAGGATTAGCGGGGGGTACAATGAGCAGTTCTTC.

This clonotype turned up a few times. The rearrangement uses TRBV25-1 and TRBJ1-2; 9 bases map to TRBD1. The CDR3 has 13 residues. V was pared by 4 bases and J by 4 bases, with 1 base of the junction left unmatched. CDR1 and CDR2 from the germline V gene are MGHDK and SYGVNS. The CDR3 spells CASSADRGYGYTF. The CDR3 region has the DNA TGTGCCAGCAGTGCGGACAGGGGCTATGGCTACACCTTC.

The V call is TRBV10-3, the J call TRBJ2-5; weak D call: TRBD2 (5 bases). With 5 bases removed from V and 5 bases from J, the gap between germline ends came to 9 bases. Germline CDR1 and CDR2: ENHRY and SYGVKD. The CDR3 length is 12 residues. This CDR3 is CAISRGQETQYF. As DNA, the CDR3 is TGTGCCATCAGTCGAGGGCAGGAGACCCAGTACTTC.

This clonotype was picked up a small number of times. The chain recombines TRBV6-1 with TRBJ2-3; no definite D call. This CDR3 contains 13 residues. Looked up from germline, CDR1 is MNHNS and CDR2 is SASEGT. Trimming stripped 0 bases from V and 8 bases from J, with 9 bases between. CDR3 region: CASSEAPRVTQYF. The CDR3 DNA reads as TGTGCCAGCAGTGAAGCCCCTAGGGTTACGCAGTATTTT.

The CDR3 nucleotides are TGCAGTGCTAGAGGTCGGGACAGGGCCCTCGAGCAGTACTTC. This gives the protein CSARGRDRALEQYF. V gene TRBV20-1 combines with J gene TRBJ2-7; 9 bases align to TRBD1. The CDR3 consists of 14 residues. The V gene end was trimmed by 1 base and the J gene end by 6 bases; junction bases not matched to a gene: 7. Germline V lookup: CDR1 DFQATT, CDR2 SNEGSKA (reference sequence).

CDR3 region: CASSPLGQLEKLFF. The CDR3, as DNA: TGTGCCAGCAGCCCGCTGGGACAGCTGGAAAAACTGTTTTTT. This chain joins TRBV14 and TRBJ1-4; 7 bases fit TRBD1. Germline assignment: CDR1 SGHDN and CDR2 FVKESK. The CDR3 has 14 amino acids. Unmatched junction bases numbered 7, after V lost 4 bases and J lost 8 bases.